Below are 9 T cell receptor beta chains sequenced from a single sample in a study of T cells in Graves' hyperthyroidism and ophthalmopathy. Researchers took RNA transcripts and amplified the TCR beta CDR3 regions from them. During a first-round RT-PCR of the TCR CDR3, the HTBI primer set was used. Each CDR3 protein gets one entry after TCRdb re-called the multiplex PCR reads with MiXCR. The sample carries about 350,000 distinct CDR3 sequences, over 12% recorded once. Sequenced: blood. The receptors here all came from a woman in her sixties or seventies with Graves' ophthalmopathy.

This clonotype has at least ten counts. The CDR3 loop reads CASSYGGGTYEQYF. CDR3 nucleotides: TGTGCCAGCAGCTACGGGGGGGGTACCTACGAGCAGTACTTC. This chain uses TRBV28 with TRBJ2-7; TRBD2 matches 8 bases. CDR3 length: 14 amino acids. In germline, CDR1 is MDHEN, CDR2 SYDVKM. V gave up 6 bases and J gave up 2 bases; unmatched junction bases: 6.

This chain links TRBV4-2 with TRBJ2-2; 9 positions match TRBD2. CDR3 length equals 17 residues. CDR1 is LGHNA and CDR2 is YNFKEQ in the germline V gene. V was pared by 5 bases and J by 3 bases, with 10 bases of the junction left unmatched. Here the CDR3 DNA reads TGTGCCAGCAGCAAAATTAGCGGGAGCGGTTACACCGGGGAGCTGTTTTTT. Its translation: CASSKISGSGYTGELFF.

In this sample, this clonotype turned up many times. This chain uses TRBV12-3 or TRBV12-4 with TRBJ2-7; the match to TRBD1 covers 7 bases. The CDR3 sequence is 12 residues long. V lost 11 bases and J lost 6; bases outside the gene matches: 10. The CDR3 sequence: CASQRGLLEQYF. The CDR3 nucleotides read TGTGCCTCACAGAGGGGGCTACTCGAGCAGTACTTC.

This clonotype was counted ten times or more. The gene calls are TRBV5-1 and TRBJ2-5, with 7 positions matching TRBD1. With 4 bases clipped from V and 5 bases from J, the junction kept 5 bases outside the gene matches. In germline, CDR1 is SGHRS, CDR2 YFSETQ. The CDR3 extends over 13 amino acids. The CDR3 coding sequence is TGCGCCAGCAGCCGAGGGGGCCGGGAGACCCAGTACTTC. This gives the protein CASSRGGRETQYF.

This clonotype was recorded at least ten times. V usage is TRBV11-2 and J usage is TRBJ2-1, with D perhaps TRBD1 (6 bases). V lost 3 bases to trimming and J lost 3 bases, with 12 bases between them. The CDR3 has 15 amino acids. Germline V gene data show CDR1 as SGHAT and CDR2 as FQNNGV. The CDR3 coding sequence is TGTGCCAGCAGCTTGCGACAGGCCAACTACAATGAGCAGTTCTTC. Protein: CASSLRQANYNEQFF.

This chain links TRBV24-1 with TRBJ2-5, with 12 positions matching TRBD2. Trimming removed 4 bases from V and 4 bases from J; junction bases left unmatched: 6. Looked up from germline, CDR1 is KGHDR and CDR2 is SFDVKD. The CDR3 is 16 amino acids. The CDR3 coding sequence is TGTGCCACCAGTGACCGACTAGCGGGAGTGGGAGAGACCCAGTACTTC. Its protein is CATSDRLAGVGETQYF.

This clonotype was observed a few times. The V gene is TRBV7-3, the J gene TRBJ2-2; 8 bases line up with TRBD1. The V and J ends lost 5 bases and 6 bases, in that order; junction bases with no gene match: 2. Per the germline V gene, CDR1 is SGHTA and CDR2 is FQGTGA. The CDR3 is made up of 13 amino acids. The CDR3 region is CASSPGGPGELFF. Written as DNA, the CDR3 is TGTGCCAGCAGCCCAGGGGGCCCCGGGGAGCTGTTTTTT. The full variable domain, in which reference TRBV7-3 and TRBJ2-2 provide the parts outside the CDR3, is GAGVSQTPSNKVTEKGKYVELRCDPISGHTALYWYRQSLGQGPEFLIYFQGTGAADDSGLPNDRFFAVRPEGSVSTLKIQRTERGDSAVYLCASSPGGPGELFFGEGSRLTVL.

The rearrangement uses TRBV19 and TRBJ2-1, with D maybe TRBD2 (7 bases). The length of the CDR3 is 15 residues. Germline assignment: CDR1 LNHDA and CDR2 SQIVND (reference sequence). Trimming left V 2 bases short and J 6 bases short, with 14 bases between. The CDR3, as DNA: TGTGCCAGTAGTATATCGGGGGGCAGTGGCAATGAGCAGTTCTTC. This translates into CASSISGGSGNEQFF.

This clonotype has just a few counts. The V gene is TRBV12-3 or TRBV12-4, the J gene TRBJ1-2; D is uncertain. This CDR3 region has 12 residues. Trimming cost V 3 bases and J 4 bases, with 6 bases left between them. CDR3 nucleotides: TGTGCCAGCAGTTTGGAATCCTATGGCTACACCTTC. As protein: CASSLESYGYTF.